A single sample is the source of the 28 T cell receptor beta chains below, sequenced in a study of molecular identifiers for immune sequencing clone quantification (dated by TCRdb to the late 2010s). Preparation of the library involved PCR. The instrument given in TCRdb is Illumina HiSeq 4000. TCRdb trimmed public reads at Q25 via fastp, called clones via MiXCR and kept in-frame beta chains. Each CDR3 protein gets just one entry, which takes the most common genes and DNA from the rows behind it. In all, the sample holds about 640,000 distinct CDR3 sequences, and approximately 20% of those were seen once. The top ten constitute 0.85% of the sample. Sequencing used naive CD8+ T cells from blood, with Jurkat cell RNA spiked in. This specimen's cell subset or site label, per the study, means: FACS-sorted CD8+CD4-CCR7+CD45RA+ naive T cells. The origin of the receptors is a human donor in good health. Some libraries in this study had Jurkat cell RNA spiked in.

This clonotype was detected many times. The V gene is TRBV27, the J gene TRBJ2-2; D gene ambiguous. V gave up 5 bases and J gave up 7 bases, with 14 bases separating them. The CDR3 length is 14 residues. Germline V gives CDR1 MNHEY, CDR2 SMNVEV (reference sequence). DNA of the CDR3: TGTGCCAGCAGTCCGCTACATGCTTACGGGGAGCTGTTTTTT. Residues: CASSPLHAYGELFF.

This clonotype was observed a few times. V gene TRBV3-1 combines with J gene TRBJ2-7; 7 bases are a match to TRBD2. The CDR3 consists of 16 residues. Trimming at V came to 0 bases and at J to 1 base, leaving 6 bases not matched to a gene. In germline, CDR1 is LGHDT, CDR2 YNNKEL (reference sequence). CDR3 sequence: CASSQDPSGVSYEQYF. The CDR3 DNA is TGTGCCAGCAGCCAAGATCCGAGCGGGGTTTCCTACGAGCAGTACTTC.

On this clonotype itself: A much larger clone is a single base away; this may be a read error. The chain has TRBV28 and TRBJ1-3, with D unclear. Germline CDR1 is MDHEN and CDR2 is SYDVKM. The CDR3 consists of 13 residues. V lost 7 bases to trimming and J lost 0 bases, with 7 bases between them. The CDR3 here is CASNAVSGNTIYF. The CDR3, as DNA: TGTGCCAGCAATGCGGTCTCTGGAAACACCATATATTTT. Combining the CDR3 with reference TRBV28 and TRBJ1-3 gives the whole variable domain DVKVTQSSRYLVKRTGEKVFLECVQDMDHENMFWYRQDPGLGLRLIYFSYDVKMKEKGDIPEGYSVSREKKERFSLILESASTNQTSMYLCASNAVSGNTIYFGEGSWLTVV.

The chain employs TRBV4-3 and TRBJ2-7; 9 positions match TRBD2. The CDR3 is 16 residues long. Germline values: CDR1 LGHNA, CDR2 YSLEER. V lost 0 bases, J lost 5 bases, and 8 bases stayed unmatched. CDR3 nucleotides: TGCGCCAGCAGCCAAGATTCGGGGCGGGGGGGCAACGAGCAGTACTTC. Protein: CASSQDSGRGGNEQYF.

This clonotype was detected ten times or more. V gene TRBV6-5 combines with J gene TRBJ2-7; D is perhaps TRBD2 (5 bases). Germline lookup yields CDR1 MNHEY and CDR2 SVGAGI. V was trimmed by 0 bases and J by 5 bases, leaving 14 bases between them. The CDR3 spans 15 residues. CDR3 nucleotide sequence: TGTGCCAGCAGTTACTCGAGGGCGGTTTTGGACGAGCAGTACTTC. Translated, it gives CASSYSRAVLDEQYF.

At least ten counts were recorded for this clonotype. The chain employs TRBV20-1 and TRBJ2-3; D remains ambiguous. Trimming removed 0 bases at V and 6 bases at J, with 7 bases between. The length of the CDR3 is 12 residues. Germline V gene data show CDR1 as DFQATT and CDR2 as SNEGSKA (reference sequence). DNA for the CDR3: TGCAGTGCTAGAGATCTTTCGGATACGCAGTATTTT. Its translation: CSARDLSDTQYF.

There are many counts of this clonotype. The V call is TRBV6-2 or TRBV6-3, the J call TRBJ2-7; D gene unclear. CDR1 is MNHEY, CDR2 SVGEGT, per germline. Between the trimmed V and J ends, which lost 2 bases and 5 bases, there was a span of 19 bases. CDR3 length: 16 amino acids. The CDR3 region is CASSYPVGYSGHEQYF. The DNA of the CDR3 is TGTGCCAGCAGTTACCCCGTCGGATATTCGGGCCACGAGCAGTACTTC.

This clonotype occurred many times. The chain is built from TRBV6-5 and TRBJ2-7; TRBD1 agrees at 7 bases. The CDR3 contains 14 residues. Losses at the gene ends were 6 bases for V and 0 bases for J; bases not matched to a gene: 5. Germline values: CDR1 MNHEY, CDR2 SVGAGI. The chain's CDR3 is CASSYGTASYEQYF. For the CDR3, the DNA is TGTGCCAGCAGCTACGGGACAGCCTCCTACGAGCAGTACTTC.

The chain recombines TRBV29-1 with TRBJ1-1; D perhaps matches TRBD1 (5 bases). Germline-derived CDR1 and CDR2 are SQVTM and ANQGSEA. The CDR3 consists of 15 residues. V was shortened by 2 bases and J by 1 base, with 14 bases between the two germline ends. CDR3 residues: CSVEQPGGSNTEAFF. DNA for the CDR3: TGCAGCGTTGAACAACCCGGGGGTTCGAACACTGAAGCTTTCTTT. Full variable domain (rest looked up from reference TRBV29-1 and TRBJ1-1): SAVISQKPSRDICQRGTSLTIQCQVDSQVTMMFWYRQQPGQSLTLIATANQGSEATYESGFVIDKFPISRPNLTFSTLTVSNMSPEDSSIYLCSVEQPGGSNTEAFFGQGTRLTVV.

This clonotype has at least ten counts. The rearrangement joins TRBV30 to TRBJ2-1, with unresolved D. The V end lost 0 bases, the J end lost 2 bases, and 8 bases lay between the germline ends. CDR1 GTSNPN and CDR2 SVGIG come from the germline V gene (reference sequence). This CDR3 is built from 14 residues. In DNA, the CDR3 is TGTGCCTGGAGTGTTGGGCTAGCCTACAATGAGCAGTTCTTC. It specifies CAWSVGLAYNEQFF.

This clonotype has at least ten counts. The junction departs from the called germline gene at one end, perhaps through a read error. This chain's CDR3 is CASSLGGAGVVDNYGYTF. CDR3 bases: TGTGCCAGCAGCTTAGGGGGCGCAGGCGTTGTCGATAACTATGGCTACACCTTC. V is TRBV12-3 or TRBV12-4 and J is TRBJ1-2; the match to TRBD1 covers 7 bases. This CDR3 comprises 18 residues.

Turning to this clonotype: This may come from a read error, since a much larger clone is one base off. This chain uses TRBV3-1 with TRBJ2-5, with 7 bases aligning to TRBD1. The germline V gene encodes CDR1 LGHDT and CDR2 YNNKEL (reference sequence). The junction had 4 bases not matched to a gene; V was cut back by 5 bases and J by 1 base. The CDR3 length is 14 residues. The CDR3 coding sequence is TGTGCCAGCAGCAAACAGGGGAGCCAAGAGACCCAGTACTTC. Residues: CASSKQGSQETQYF.

This clonotype came up a few times. This chain links TRBV12-3 or TRBV12-4 with TRBJ2-1; unclear D gene. V lost 2 bases and J 2 bases, leaving 4 bases between the germline ends. The CDR3 has 13 amino acids. CDR3 nucleotide sequence: TGTGCCAGCAGTTTATTAGCCTACAATGAGCAGTTCTTC. This codes for CASSLLAYNEQFF.

This clonotype was detected ten times or more. This sequence joins TRBV20-1 and TRBJ2-5; D perhaps matches TRBD2 (6 bases). The length of the CDR3 is 13 residues. Deletions cut 3 bases from V and 4 bases from J, with 12 bases between. Germline V gene lookup returns CDR1 DFQATT and CDR2 SNEGSKA (reference sequence). The CDR3 DNA reads as TGCAGTGCTAGCGGGAGTATCCCAGAGACCCAGTACTTC. Its translation: CSASGSIPETQYF.

A note on this clonotype: A much larger clone lies a single base off, so this may be a read error. V is TRBV7-9 and J is TRBJ1-1; D possibly corresponds to TRBD1 (5 bases). The CDR3 is 14 amino acids. The germline gives CDR1 SEHNR, CDR2 FQNEAQ (reference sequence). The CDR3, as DNA: TGTGCCAGCAGCCCCCCCGGGACCCTCGAGCAGGCTTCCTTT. It specifies CASSPPGTLEQASF.

This clonotype occurred many times. The gene calls are TRBV12-3 or TRBV12-4 and TRBJ2-2; tentatively, D is TRBD2 (5 bases). The V gene lost 3 bases and the J gene lost 3 bases, with 8 bases spanning the gap. The CDR3 has 14 residues. Here the CDR3 DNA reads TGTGCCAGCAGTTTCGGGGTCTACACCGGGGAGCTGTTTTTT. Translated, it gives CASSFGVYTGELFF.

Many counts were recorded for this clonotype. J is TRBJ2-6 and V is TRBV4-2, with 7 bases lining up with TRBD1. The CDR3 runs 16 residues. Germline CDR1 is LGHNA and CDR2 is YNFKEQ. Unmatched junction bases numbered 6, after V lost 3 bases and J lost 4 bases. The CDR3 DNA follows: TGTGCCAGCAGCCAGCAGGGGGTATTGGGGGCCAACGTCCTGACTTTC. Translating it yields CASSQQGVLGANVLTF.

At least ten counts were recorded for this clonotype. The rearrangement links TRBV3-1 to TRBJ1-1, with 9 bases identical to TRBD1. Per germline, CDR1 LGHDT and CDR2 YNNKEL (reference sequence). The CDR3 length is 16 residues. Losses at the gene ends were 1 base for V and 6 bases for J; bases not matched to a gene: 9. The CDR3 nucleotides read TGTGCCAGCAGCCAAGTGTGGGACAGGGCCAGGGCTGAAGCTTTCTTT. Its protein is CASSQVWDRARAEAFF.

V and J are TRBV20-1 and TRBJ2-3; 7 bases are a match to TRBD2. The length of the CDR3 is 17 residues. The germline gives CDR1 DFQATT, CDR2 SNEGSKA (reference sequence). The V and J ends lost 0 bases and 0 bases, in that order; junction bases with no gene match: 9. CDR3 residues: CSARDLLAELSTDTQYF. The CDR3, as DNA: TGCAGTGCTAGAGATTTGCTAGCGGAACTTAGCACAGATACGCAGTATTTT.

This clonotype has a count of ten or more. This chain links TRBV29-1 with TRBJ2-7; D is perhaps TRBD1 (5 bases). There are 15 residues in the CDR3. Germline CDR1 and CDR2: SQVTM and ANQGSEA. The germline V and J ends were trimmed by 4 bases and 3 bases, with 19 bases remaining between them. The CDR3 sequence: CSVVAAEDTIYEQYF. The CDR3 DNA is TGCAGCGTTGTTGCAGCCGAGGACACCATCTACGAGCAGTACTTC.

There are many counts of this clonotype. The rearrangement links TRBV5-1 to TRBJ2-7; D might be TRBD2 (6 bases). The CDR3 spans 15 residues. Germline loops: CDR1 SGHRS, CDR2 YFSETQ. Trimming shortened V by 0 bases and J by 0 bases, and 10 bases separated the two germline ends. Here the CDR3 DNA reads TGCGCCAGCAGCTTGGGTGCTAGCGACTCCTACGAGCAGTACTTC. This codes for CASSLGASDSYEQYF.

This clonotype has just a few counts. The V call is TRBV19, the J call TRBJ2-7; D is unclear. Germline CDR1 and CDR2: LNHDA and SQIVND (reference sequence). V was pared by 1 base and J by 5 bases, with 12 bases between. The CDR3 is made up of 14 amino acids. The CDR3 reads CASSIGSGFHEQYF. In DNA, the CDR3 is TGTGCCAGTAGTATAGGTTCAGGTTTCCACGAGCAGTACTTC.

This clonotype was detected ten times or more. The V gene is TRBV27, the J gene TRBJ1-1, with a possible D match to TRBD1 (5 bases). The CDR3 loop spans 14 amino acids. The germline CDR1 and CDR2 sequences are MNHEY and SMNVEV (reference sequence). The V gene lost 3 bases and the J gene lost 4 bases, with 12 bases spanning the gap. CDR3: CASSFLAGSTEAFF. The CDR3 region has the DNA TGTGCCAGCAGTTTTTTAGCAGGGAGCACTGAAGCTTTCTTT.

About this clonotype: A much larger clone differs from this one at a single base, so this may be a read error. Because it lacks the conserved phenylalanine or tryptophan at the end, this CDR3 is likely a read error. This chain joins TRBV4-1 and TRBJ1-5; 7 bases fit TRBD1. Germline V gives CDR1 MGHRA, CDR2 YSYEKL. V dropped 3 bases and J dropped 11; count of bases not matched to a gene: 10. The CDR3 covers 14 residues. This chain's CDR3 is CASSQGQWAIAQHL. Here the CDR3 DNA reads TGCGCCAGCAGCCAGGGACAGTGGGCGATTGCCCAGCATCTT.

The chain couples TRBV6-2 or TRBV6-3 to TRBJ2-7; D ambiguous. Trimming pared 0 bases from V and 1 base from J, leaving 22 bases between. The CDR3 has 19 amino acids. Germline V gene data show CDR1 as MNHEY and CDR2 as SVGEGT. The CDR3 coding sequence is TGTGCCAGCAGTTACTCGATGCGCCTTCCGGGCATAAGGTCCTACGAGCAGTACTTC. Translating gives CASSYSMRLPGIRSYEQYF.

This clonotype has ten or more counts. The CDR3 coding sequence is TGCGCCAGCAGCCAAAGCCGGGACACTGAAGCTTTCTTT. Translated: CASSQSRDTEAFF. The chain uses TRBV4-1 and TRBJ1-1, with unresolved D. CDR1 and CDR2 (germline): MGHRA, YSYEKL. This CDR3 has 13 residues. Trimming pared 2 bases from V and 3 bases from J, leaving 7 bases between.

V is TRBV6-5 and J is TRBJ1-1; D gene unclear. Trimming took off 2 bases at V and 5 bases at J, with 18 bases between the two ends. Looked up from germline, CDR1 is MNHEY and CDR2 is SVGAGI. This CDR3 region has 16 residues. The CDR3 DNA follows: TGTGCCAGCAGTTACAGTAAGGGCGCAAAACTTACTGAAGCTTTCTTT. The encoded protein is CASSYSKGAKLTEAFF.

This clonotype was detected only a few times. The chain couples TRBV12-3 or TRBV12-4 to TRBJ1-6, with D tentatively TRBD1 (5 bases). Between the trimmed V and J ends, which lost 1 base and 9 bases, there was a span of 13 bases. This CDR3 has 15 amino acids. The CDR3 coding sequence is TGTGCCAGCAGTTTAGAGGGACTGTTACGTTCACCCCTCCACTTT. The encoded protein is CASSLEGLLRSPLHF.